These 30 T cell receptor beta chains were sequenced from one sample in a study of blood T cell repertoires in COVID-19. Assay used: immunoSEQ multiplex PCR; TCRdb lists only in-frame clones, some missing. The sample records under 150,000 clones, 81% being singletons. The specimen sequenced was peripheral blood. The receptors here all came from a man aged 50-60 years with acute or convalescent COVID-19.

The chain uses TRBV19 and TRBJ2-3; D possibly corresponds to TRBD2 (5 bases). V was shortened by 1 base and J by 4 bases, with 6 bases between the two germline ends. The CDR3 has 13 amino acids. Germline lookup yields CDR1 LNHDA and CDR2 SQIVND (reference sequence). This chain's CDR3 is CASSIVGADTQYF. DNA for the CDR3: TGTGCCAGTAGTATAGTCGGGGCAGATACGCAGTATTTT.

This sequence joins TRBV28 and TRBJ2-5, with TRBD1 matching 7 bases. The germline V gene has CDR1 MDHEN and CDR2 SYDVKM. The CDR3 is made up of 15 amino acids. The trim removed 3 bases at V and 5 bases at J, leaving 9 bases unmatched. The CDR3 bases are TGTGCCAGCAGTTTGGGCAGGACAGGCAGGGAGACCCAGTACTTC. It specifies CASSLGRTGRETQYF.

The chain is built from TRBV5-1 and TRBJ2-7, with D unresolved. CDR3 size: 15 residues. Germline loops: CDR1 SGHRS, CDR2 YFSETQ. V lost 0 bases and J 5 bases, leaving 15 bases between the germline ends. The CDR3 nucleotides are TGCGCCAGCAGCTTGGAGGTGCGACCGGGTGACGAGCAGTACTTC. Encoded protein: CASSLEVRPGDEQYF. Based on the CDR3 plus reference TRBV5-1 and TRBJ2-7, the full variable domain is KAGVTQTPRYLIKTRGQQVTLSCSPISGHRSVSWYQQTPGQGLQFLFEYFSETQRNKGNFPGRFSGRQFSNSRSEMNVSTLELGDSALYLCASSLEVRPGDEQYFGPGTRLTVT.

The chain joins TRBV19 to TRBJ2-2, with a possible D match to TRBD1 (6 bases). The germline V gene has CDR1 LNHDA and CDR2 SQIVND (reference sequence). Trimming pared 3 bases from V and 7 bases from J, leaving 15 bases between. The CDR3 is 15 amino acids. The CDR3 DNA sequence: TGTGCCAGTAGTATTTTTACAGAAGGGGGCGGGGAGCTGTTTTTT. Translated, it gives CASSIFTEGGGELFF.

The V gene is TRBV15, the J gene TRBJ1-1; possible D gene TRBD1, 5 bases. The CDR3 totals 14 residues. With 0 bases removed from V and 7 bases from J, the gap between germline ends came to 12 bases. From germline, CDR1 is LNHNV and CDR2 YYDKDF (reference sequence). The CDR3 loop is CATSRDYGADEAFF. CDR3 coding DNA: TGTGCCACCAGCAGAGATTATGGGGCCGATGAAGCTTTCTTT.

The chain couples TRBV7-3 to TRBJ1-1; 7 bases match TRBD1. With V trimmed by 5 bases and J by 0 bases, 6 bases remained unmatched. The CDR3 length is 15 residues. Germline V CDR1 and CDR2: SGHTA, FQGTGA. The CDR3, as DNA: TGTGCCAGCAGCCCGACAGGGATGATGAACACTGAAGCTTTCTTT. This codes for CASSPTGMMNTEAFF. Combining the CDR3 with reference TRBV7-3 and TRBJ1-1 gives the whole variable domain GAGVSQTPSNKVTEKGKYVELRCDPISGHTALYWYRQSLGQGPEFLIYFQGTGAADDSGLPNDRFFAVRPEGSVSTLKIQRTERGDSAVYLCASSPTGMMNTEAFFGQGTRLTVV.

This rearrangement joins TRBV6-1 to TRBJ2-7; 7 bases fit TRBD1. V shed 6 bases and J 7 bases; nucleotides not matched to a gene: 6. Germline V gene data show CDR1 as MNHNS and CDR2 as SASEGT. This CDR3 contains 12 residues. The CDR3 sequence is CASSLTGMEQYF. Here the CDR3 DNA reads TGTGCCAGCAGCTTGACAGGGATGGAGCAGTACTTC.

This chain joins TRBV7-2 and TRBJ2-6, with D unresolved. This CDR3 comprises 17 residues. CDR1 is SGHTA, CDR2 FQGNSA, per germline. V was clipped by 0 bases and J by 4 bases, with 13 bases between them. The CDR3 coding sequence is TGTGCCAGCAGCTTAGCGCTACGGGTCGCCGGGGCCAACGTCCTGACTTTC. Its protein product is CASSLALRVAGANVLTF.

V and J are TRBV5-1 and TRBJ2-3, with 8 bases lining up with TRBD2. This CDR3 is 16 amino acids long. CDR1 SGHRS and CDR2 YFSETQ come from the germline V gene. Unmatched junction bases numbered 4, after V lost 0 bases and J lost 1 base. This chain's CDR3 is CASSLGAAGGTDTQYF. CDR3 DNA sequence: TGCGCCAGCAGCTTGGGCGCAGCGGGAGGCACAGATACGCAGTATTTT. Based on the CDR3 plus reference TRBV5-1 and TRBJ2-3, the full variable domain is KAGVTQTPRYLIKTRGQQVTLSCSPISGHRSVSWYQQTPGQGLQFLFEYFSETQRNKGNFPGRFSGRQFSNSRSEMNVSTLELGDSALYLCASSLGAAGGTDTQYFGPGTRLTVL.

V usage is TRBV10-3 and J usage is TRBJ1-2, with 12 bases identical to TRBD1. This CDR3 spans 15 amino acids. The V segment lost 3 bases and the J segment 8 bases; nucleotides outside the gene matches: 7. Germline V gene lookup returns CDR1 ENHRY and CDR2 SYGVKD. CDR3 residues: CAISDPGQGARGYTF. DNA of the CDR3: TGTGCCATCAGTGATCCGGGACAGGGGGCGAGAGGCTACACCTTC.

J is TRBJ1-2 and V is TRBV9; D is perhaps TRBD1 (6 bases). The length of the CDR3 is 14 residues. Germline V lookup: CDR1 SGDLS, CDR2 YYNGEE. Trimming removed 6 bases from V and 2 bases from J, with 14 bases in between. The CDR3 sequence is CASKKGEGNYGYTF. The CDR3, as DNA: TGTGCCAGCAAGAAGGGGGAGGGGAACTATGGCTACACCTTC. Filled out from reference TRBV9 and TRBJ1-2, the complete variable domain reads DSGVTQTPKHLITATGQRVTLRCSPRSGDLSVYWYQQSLDQGLQFLIQYYNGEERAKGNILERFSAQQFPDLHSELNLSSLELGDSALYFCASKKGEGNYGYTFGSGTRLTVV.

CDR3 in amino acids: CSGTNRDEQYF. DNA for the CDR3: TGCAGTGGTACGAACAGGGACGAGCAGTACTTC. This chain links TRBV20-1 with TRBJ2-7; perhaps TRBD1 as D (6 bases). The CDR3 length is 11 residues. The V gene's germline CDR1 is DFQATT and CDR2 SNEGSKA (reference sequence). Trimming left V 7 bases short and J 5 bases short, with 12 bases between.

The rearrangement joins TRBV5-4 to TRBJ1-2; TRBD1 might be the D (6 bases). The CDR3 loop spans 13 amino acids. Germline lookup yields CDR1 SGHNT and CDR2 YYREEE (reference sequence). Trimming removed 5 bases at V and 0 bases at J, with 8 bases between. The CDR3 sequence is CASSRDTNYGYTF. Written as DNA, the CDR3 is TGTGCCAGCAGTCGGGACACTAACTATGGCTACACCTTC.

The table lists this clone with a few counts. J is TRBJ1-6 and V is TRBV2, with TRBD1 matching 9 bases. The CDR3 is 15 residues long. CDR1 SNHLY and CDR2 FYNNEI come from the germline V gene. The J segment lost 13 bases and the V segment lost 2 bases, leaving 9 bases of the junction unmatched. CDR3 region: CASSERGTGSKPLHF. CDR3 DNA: TGTGCCAGCAGTGAACGGGGGACAGGGTCTAAGCCCCTCCACTTT.

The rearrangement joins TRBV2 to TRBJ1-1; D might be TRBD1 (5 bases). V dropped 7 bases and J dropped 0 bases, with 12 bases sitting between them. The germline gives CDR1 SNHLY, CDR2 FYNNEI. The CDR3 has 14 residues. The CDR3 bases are TGTGCCAGCACATGGCGGGGGATGAACACTGAAGCTTTCTTT. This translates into CASTWRGMNTEAFF.

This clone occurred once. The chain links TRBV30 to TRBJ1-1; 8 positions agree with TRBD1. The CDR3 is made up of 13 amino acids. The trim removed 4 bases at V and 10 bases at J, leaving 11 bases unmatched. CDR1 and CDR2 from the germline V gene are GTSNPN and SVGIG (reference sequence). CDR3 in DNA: TGTGCCTGGAAGTCAGGGGGCGGATTTAGAGCTTTCTTT. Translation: CAWKSGGGFRAFF. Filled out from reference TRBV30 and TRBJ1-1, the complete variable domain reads SQTIHQWPATLVQPVGSPLSLECTVEGTSNPNLYWYRQAAGRGLQLLFYSVGIGQISSEVPQNLSASRPQDRQFILSSKKLLLSDSGFYLCAWKSGGGFRAFFGQGTRLTVV.

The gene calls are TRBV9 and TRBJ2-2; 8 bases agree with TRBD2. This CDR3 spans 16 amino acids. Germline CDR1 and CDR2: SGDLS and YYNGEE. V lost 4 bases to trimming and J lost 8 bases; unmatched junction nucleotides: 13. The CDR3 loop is CASSRLLTGGPGELFF. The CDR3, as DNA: TGTGCCAGCAGCCGTCTTTTGACGGGGGGGCCTGGGGAGCTGTTTTTT.

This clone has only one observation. CDR3 sequence reads: CASQRSAGGNSPLHF. As DNA, the CDR3 is TGTGCCAGTCAAAGGTCGGCAGGGGGAAATTCACCCCTCCACTTT. The chain employs TRBV28 and TRBJ1-6; 7 bases fit TRBD1. The CDR3 is 15 residues long. Germline values: CDR1 MDHEN, CDR2 SYDVKM. J lost 7 bases, V lost 9 bases, and 12 bases had no gene match.

The CDR3 nucleotides are TGTGCCAGCAGTCGACGACAGGGCTCCTATAATTCACCCCTCCACTTT. Translated, it gives CASSRRQGSYNSPLHF. The rearrangement joins TRBV6-6 to TRBJ1-6; TRBD1 matches 7 bases. Germline CDR1 reads MNHNY; CDR2 reads SVGAGI (reference sequence). The CDR3 extends over 16 amino acids. V shed 5 bases, J shed 0 bases, and the junction held 4 bases outside the gene matches.

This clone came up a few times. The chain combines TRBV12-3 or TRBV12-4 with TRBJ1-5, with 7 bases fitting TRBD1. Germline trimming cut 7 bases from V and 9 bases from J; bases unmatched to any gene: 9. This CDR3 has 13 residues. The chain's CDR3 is CASTKDRESPQHF. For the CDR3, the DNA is TGTGCCAGCACCAAAGACAGGGAGTCGCCCCAGCATTTT.

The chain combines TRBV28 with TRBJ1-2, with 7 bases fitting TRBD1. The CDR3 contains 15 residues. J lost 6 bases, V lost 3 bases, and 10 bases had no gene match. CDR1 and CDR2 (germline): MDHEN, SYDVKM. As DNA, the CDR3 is TGTGCCAGCAGTTTGTCTAGACAGGGCCTCAATGGCTACACCTTC. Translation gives CASSLSRQGLNGYTF.

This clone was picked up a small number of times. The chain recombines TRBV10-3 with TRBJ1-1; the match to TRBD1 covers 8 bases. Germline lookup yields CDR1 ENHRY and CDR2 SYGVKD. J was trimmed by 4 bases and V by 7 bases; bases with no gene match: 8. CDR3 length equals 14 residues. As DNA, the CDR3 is TGTGCCATCACCCAGGGAGGGACAGGCACTGAAGCTTTCTTT. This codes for CAITQGGTGTEAFF.

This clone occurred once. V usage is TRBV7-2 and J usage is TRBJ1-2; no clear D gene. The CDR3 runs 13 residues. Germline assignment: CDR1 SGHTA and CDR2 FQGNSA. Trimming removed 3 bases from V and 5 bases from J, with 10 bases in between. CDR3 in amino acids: CASSFEETYGYTF. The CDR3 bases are TGTGCCAGCAGCTTTGAAGAGACTTATGGCTACACCTTC.

CDR3 in amino acids: CAISEGDSTGLAEQYF. The CDR3 bases are TGTGCCATCAGTGAGGGAGACAGTACAGGTCTTGCCGAGCAGTACTTC. The rearrangement links TRBV10-3 to TRBJ2-7; perhaps TRBD1 as D (5 bases). The CDR3 is 16 residues long. Germline lookup yields CDR1 ENHRY and CDR2 SYGVKD. V lost 2 bases and J 6 bases, leaving 20 bases between the germline ends.

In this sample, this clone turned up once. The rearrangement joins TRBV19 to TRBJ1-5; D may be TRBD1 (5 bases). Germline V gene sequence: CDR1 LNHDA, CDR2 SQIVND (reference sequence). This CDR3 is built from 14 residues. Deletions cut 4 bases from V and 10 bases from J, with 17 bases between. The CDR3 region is CASSSQGNPYPQHF. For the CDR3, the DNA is TGTGCCAGTAGTAGCCAGGGAAACCCATATCCCCAGCATTTT.

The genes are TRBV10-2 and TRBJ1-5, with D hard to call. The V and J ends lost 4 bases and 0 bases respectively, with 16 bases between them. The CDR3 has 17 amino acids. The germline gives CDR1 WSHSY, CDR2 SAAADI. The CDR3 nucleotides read TGCGCCAGCAGTGGGCAGGCCTTCATTAATAGCAATCAGCCCCAGCATTTT. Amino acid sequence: CASSGQAFINSNQPQHF.

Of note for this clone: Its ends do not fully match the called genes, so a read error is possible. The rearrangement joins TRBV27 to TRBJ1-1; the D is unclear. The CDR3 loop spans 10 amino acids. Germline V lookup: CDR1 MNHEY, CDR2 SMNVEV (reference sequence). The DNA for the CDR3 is TGTGCCAGCAGTTCCCCGTACTCCCTCTTT. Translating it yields CASSSPYSLF.

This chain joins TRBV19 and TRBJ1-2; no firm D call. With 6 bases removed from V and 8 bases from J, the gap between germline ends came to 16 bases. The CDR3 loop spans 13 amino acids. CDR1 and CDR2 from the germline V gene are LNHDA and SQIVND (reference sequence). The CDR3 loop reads CASSKPRGWGYTF. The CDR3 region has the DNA TGTGCCAGTAGCAAACCCCGAGGGTGGGGCTACACCTTC.

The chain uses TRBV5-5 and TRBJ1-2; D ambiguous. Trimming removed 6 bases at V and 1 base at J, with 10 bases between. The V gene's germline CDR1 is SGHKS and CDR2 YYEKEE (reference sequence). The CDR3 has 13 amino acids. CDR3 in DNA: TGTGCCAGCATTGAGCCTGTTAACTATGGCTACACCTTC. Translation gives CASIEPVNYGYTF.

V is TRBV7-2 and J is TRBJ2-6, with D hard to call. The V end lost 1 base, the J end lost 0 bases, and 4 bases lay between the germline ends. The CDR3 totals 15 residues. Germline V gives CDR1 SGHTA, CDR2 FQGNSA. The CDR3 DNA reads TGTGCCAGCAGCTTAGATCACTCTGGGGCCAACGTCCTGACTTTC. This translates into CASSLDHSGANVLTF.